This TCR beta chain was recovered during a study of T cells expressing NK-cell markers (TCRdb year 2020). For the wider study: Three sorted T-cell subsets (CD3+CD56+NKG2C+, CD3+CD56+NKG2C- and CD3+CD56-NKG2C+) from under ten donors had their TCR beta-chain repertoires profiled. Among the eight sequenced donors, seven were HCMV-seropositive and one was HCMV-seronegative. The study sequenced eight donors, all healthy volunteers chosen at random: three men and five women. The libraries were sequenced on Illumina HiSeq 2000/2500, MiSeq or NextSeq, producing 2 x 150 bp reads. General conclusions and limits of the study: In over five donors, the dominant CD3+CD56+NKG2C+ clonotypes were among the top 10 CD8+ clonotypes and accounted for 1.0-7.0% of CD8+ T cells. It remained unclear whether the expanded NKG2C-expressing T cell clones were specific for HCMV antigens. Those dominant clonotypes were again the most abundant among CD3+CD56-NKG2C+ cells in a handful of donors, at about 25-60.1%.

The germline V gene provides CDR1 MNHEY and CDR2 SVGEGT. From the cysteine through the phenylalanine, the CDR3 covers 15 amino acids. Nucleotide data are not available. Sequencing relied on an Illumina HiSeq 2000. The TCR beta cDNA libraries were made using 5'RACE template switching, a step that added both a universal primer site and unique molecular identifiers. cDNA synthesis was primed from the TCR beta constant segment and was followed by two successive PCR amplification steps. The original methods were these. Reads were demultiplexed and grouped by UMI with MIGEC, and clonotypes were assembled and quantified with MiTCR. To exclude erroneous sequences, only TCR cDNA sequences supported by at least two reads were retained. The tcR package was used for downstream repertoire analysis, with clonotypes matched between fractions based on CDR3 nucleotide sequence plus V segment. VDJmatch was used to annotate antigen specificity against VDJdb, with one amino acid substitution allowed in CDR3. Reprocessed by TCRdb, the reads give a single entry per CDR3 protein sequence, without DNA. The V and J calls reflect TCRdb's pipeline rather than the authors' work. The record for this sample contains under 500,000 distinct CDR3 sequences. Under 7.5% of the sample lies in the top ten.

HCMV-specific IgG was detected in serum with a commercial ELISA kit to determine HCMV serostatus. Peripheral blood mononuclear cells were isolated from blood by Ficoll density gradient centrifugation. Comment on this clonotype: Its antigen target is currently unknown.

This receptor was taken from a woman aged 18 to 75 in good health. Sequencing was performed on blood T cells: a sorted CD56 or NKG2C T cell subset, CD4+ or CD8+ T cells, or bulk PBMC T cells (not recorded which). The V and J segments used are TRBV6-2 or TRBV6-3 and TRBJ2-2; TCRdb indicates TRBD1, and absent DNA this call remains unverified. Here the CDR3 is given as CASSPGGARSGELFF.